This T cell receptor (beta chain) was sequenced during a study of shared clonotypes between healthy human individuals. Some clones are missing from TCRdb's copy, which holds only in-frame ones; the method was immunoSEQ multiplex PCR. The table includes under 2.5 million clones, about nine tenths detected once. Germline V gene data show CDR1 as MDHEN and CDR2 as SYDVKM. The CDR3 is 12 residues long. V shed 9 bases, J shed 4 bases, and the junction held 3 bases outside the gene matches. The rearrangement joins TRBV28 to TRBJ1-1; 9 bases line up with TRBD1. The sequence was collected from a man aged 18 to 30 in good health. Some clones in this sample may be carry-over from other donors' samples. Sequenced sample: naive CD4+ T cells from PBMCs. Subset described: CD45RA+ positively selected. The CDR3 loop is CASTGGFTEAFF. The CDR3 coding sequence is TGTGCCAGTACAGGGGGCTTCACTGAAGCTTTCTTT.